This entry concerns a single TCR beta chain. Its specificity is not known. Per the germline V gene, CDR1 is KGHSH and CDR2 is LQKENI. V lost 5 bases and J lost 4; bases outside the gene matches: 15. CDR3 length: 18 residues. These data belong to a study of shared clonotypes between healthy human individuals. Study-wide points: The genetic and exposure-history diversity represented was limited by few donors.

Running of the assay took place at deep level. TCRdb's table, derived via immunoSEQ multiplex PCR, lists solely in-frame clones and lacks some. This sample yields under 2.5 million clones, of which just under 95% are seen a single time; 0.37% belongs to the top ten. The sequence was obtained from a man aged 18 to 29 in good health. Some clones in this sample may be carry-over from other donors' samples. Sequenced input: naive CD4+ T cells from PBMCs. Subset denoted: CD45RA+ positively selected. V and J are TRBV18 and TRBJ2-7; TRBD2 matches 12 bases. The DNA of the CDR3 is TGTGCCAGCTCATCGCTGGGACTAGCGGGCACCAGGGGATACGAGCAGTACTTC. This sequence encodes CASSSLGLAGTRGYEQYF.